Given below is one TCR beta chain in context. The antigen is unknown. This sample stems from a study of Graves' ophthalmopathy and Graves' hyperthyroidism. The germline V gene encodes CDR1 MDHEN and CDR2 SYDVKM. V dropped 6 bases and J dropped 0; count of bases not matched to a gene: 8. This CDR3 is built from 16 residues. Study-level results: The model predicted progression of ophthalmopathy with a sensitivity of approximately 68%, and its specificity was roughly 72%. Blood repertoires reportedly contained most expanded thyroid clonotypes above 0.001 frequency.

Only newly diagnosed hyperthyroidism patients aged 18 to 65, with under 2 months' duration, were enrolled. Amplification of the TCR beta CDR3 regions used RNA transcripts (as template). HTBI-primed first-round RT-PCR preceded second-round multiplex PCR. TCRdb re-derived calls from the multiplex PCR reads in MiXCR, one entry per CDR3 protein. This sample has fewer than 650,000 distinct CDR3 sequences, with approximately 21% found just once. This TCR was sampled from a woman aged 18-35 years with stable Graves' hyperthyroidism. Some clones in this sample may be carry-over from other donors' samples. The rearrangement joins TRBV28 to TRBJ1-5; TRBD1 matches 7 bases. The sample consisted of peripheral blood. The DNA of the CDR3 is TGTGCCAGCAGGCCCGGGACAGTTCATAGCAATCAGCCCCAGCATTTT. Amino acids: CASRPGTVHSNQPQHF.